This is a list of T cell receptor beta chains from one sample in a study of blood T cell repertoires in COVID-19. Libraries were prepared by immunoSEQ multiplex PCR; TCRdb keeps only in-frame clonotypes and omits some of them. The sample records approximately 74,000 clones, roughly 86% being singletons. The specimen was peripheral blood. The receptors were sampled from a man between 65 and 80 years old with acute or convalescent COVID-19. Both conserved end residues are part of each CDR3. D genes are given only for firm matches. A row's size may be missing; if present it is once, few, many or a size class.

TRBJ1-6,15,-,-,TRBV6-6,CASTHASSYNSPLHF,TGTGCCAGCACCCACGCGAGCTCCTATAATTCACCCCTCCACTTT
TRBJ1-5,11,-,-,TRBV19,CASSRGQPQHF,TGTGCCAGTAGTCGAGGACAGCCCCAGCATTTT
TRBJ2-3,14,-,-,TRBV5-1,CASSLARGGDTQYF,TGCGCCAGCAGCTTGGCCCGGGGTGGGGATACGCAGTATTTT
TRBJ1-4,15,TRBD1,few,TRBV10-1,CASSESRQGDEKLFF,TGCGCCAGCAGTGAGTCGCGCCAGGGGGACGAAAAACTGTTTTTT
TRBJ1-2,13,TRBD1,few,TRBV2,CASRSGQGVGYTF,TGTGCCAGCAGATCGGGACAGGGGGTGGGCTACACCTTC
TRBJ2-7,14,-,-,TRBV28,CASSAPVRLGEQYF,TGTGCCAGCAGTGCCCCCGTGAGACTCGGCGAGCAGTACTTC
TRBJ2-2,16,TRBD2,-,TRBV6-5,CASSYSRTSGFGELFF,TGTGCCAGCAGTTACTCGAGGACTAGCGGGTTCGGGGAGCTGTTTTTT
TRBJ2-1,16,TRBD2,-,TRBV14,CASSPHTSGGSNEQFF,TGTGCCAGCAGCCCCCACACTAGCGGGGGTTCCAATGAGCAGTTCTTC
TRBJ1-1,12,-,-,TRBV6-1,CASSDTASEAFF,TGTGCCAGCAGTGATACAGCTTCCGAGGCTTTCTTT
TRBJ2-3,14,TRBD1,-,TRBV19,CASRGQGRGDTQYF,TGTGCCAGTAGAGGACAGGGGCGAGGAGATACGCAGTATTTT
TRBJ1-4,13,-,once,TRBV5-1,CASSSGWVEKLFF,TGCGCCAGCAGCTCAGGGTGGGTCGAAAAACTGTTTTTT